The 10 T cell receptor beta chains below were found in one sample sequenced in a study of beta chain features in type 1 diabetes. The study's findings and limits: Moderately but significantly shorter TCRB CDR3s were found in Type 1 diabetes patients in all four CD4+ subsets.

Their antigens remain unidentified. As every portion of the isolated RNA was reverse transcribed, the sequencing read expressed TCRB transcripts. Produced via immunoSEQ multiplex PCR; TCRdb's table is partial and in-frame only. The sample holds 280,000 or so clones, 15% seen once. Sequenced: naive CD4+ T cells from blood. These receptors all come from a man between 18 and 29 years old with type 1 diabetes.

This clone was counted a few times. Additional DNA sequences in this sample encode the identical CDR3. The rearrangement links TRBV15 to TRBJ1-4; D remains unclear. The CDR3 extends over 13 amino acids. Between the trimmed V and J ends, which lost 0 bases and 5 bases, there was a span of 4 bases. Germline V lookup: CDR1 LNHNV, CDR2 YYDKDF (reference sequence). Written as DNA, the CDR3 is TGTGCCACCAGCAGAGATCGGAATGAAAAACTGTTTTTT. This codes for CATSRDRNEKLFF.

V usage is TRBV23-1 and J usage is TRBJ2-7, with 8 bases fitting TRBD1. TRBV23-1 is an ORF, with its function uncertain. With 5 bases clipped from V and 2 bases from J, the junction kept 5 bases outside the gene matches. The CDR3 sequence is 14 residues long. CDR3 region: CASSSGQGPYEQYF. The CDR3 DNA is TGCGCCAGCAGTTCCGGACAGGGCCCCTACGAGCAGTACTTC.

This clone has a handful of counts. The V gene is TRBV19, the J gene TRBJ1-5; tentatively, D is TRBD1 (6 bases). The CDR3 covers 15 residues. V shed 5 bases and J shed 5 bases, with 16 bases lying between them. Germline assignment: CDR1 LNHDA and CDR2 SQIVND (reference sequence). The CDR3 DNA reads TGTGCCAGTAGTTCCTCCGGGACACATTATCAGCCCCAGCATTTT. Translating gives CASSSSGTHYQPQHF. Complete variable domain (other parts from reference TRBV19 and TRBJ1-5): DGGITQSPKYLFRKEGQNVTLSCEQNLNHDAMYWYRQDPGQGLRLIYYSQIVNDFQKGDIAEGYSVSREKKESFPLTVTSAQKNPTAFYLCASSSSGTHYQPQHFGDGTRLSIL.

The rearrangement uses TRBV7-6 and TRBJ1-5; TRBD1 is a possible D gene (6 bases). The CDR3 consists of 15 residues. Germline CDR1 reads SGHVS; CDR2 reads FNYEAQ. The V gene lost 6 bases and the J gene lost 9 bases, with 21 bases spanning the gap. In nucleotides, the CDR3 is TGTGCCAGCAGTCCCCAGGGGTTCCTTGAGTGGCCCCAGCATTTT. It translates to CASSPQGFLEWPQHF.

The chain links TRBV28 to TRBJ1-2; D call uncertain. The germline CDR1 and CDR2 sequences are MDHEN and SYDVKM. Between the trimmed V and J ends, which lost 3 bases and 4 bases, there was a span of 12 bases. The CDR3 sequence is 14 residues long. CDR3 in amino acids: CASSLIIATYGYTF. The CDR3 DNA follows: TGTGCCAGCAGTTTGATCATAGCGACCTATGGCTACACCTTC.

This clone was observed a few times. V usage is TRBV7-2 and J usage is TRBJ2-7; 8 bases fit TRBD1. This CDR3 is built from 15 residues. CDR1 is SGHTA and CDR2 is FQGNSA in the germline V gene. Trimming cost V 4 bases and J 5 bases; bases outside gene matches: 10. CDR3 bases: TGTGCCAGCAGCTCGCCTGACAGGGGAAGTCACGAGCAGTACTTC. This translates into CASSSPDRGSHEQYF.

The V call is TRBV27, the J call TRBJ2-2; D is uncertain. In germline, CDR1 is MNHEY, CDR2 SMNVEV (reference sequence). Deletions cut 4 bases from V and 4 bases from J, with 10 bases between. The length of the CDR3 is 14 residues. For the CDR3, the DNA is TGTGCCAGCAGTTCCCCGACTGGCACCGGGGAGCTGTTTTTT. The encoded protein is CASSSPTGTGELFF.

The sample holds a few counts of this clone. In DNA, the CDR3 is TGCGCCAGCAGCTTGGAGCCTAGCGGACTCCAAGAGACCCAGTACTTC. Amino acid sequence: CASSLEPSGLQETQYF. J is TRBJ2-5 and V is TRBV5-1; 7 bases align to TRBD2. Germline V gene sequence: CDR1 SGHRS, CDR2 YFSETQ. V dropped 0 bases and J dropped 1; count of bases not matched to a gene: 6. This CDR3 spans 16 amino acids. The full variable domain, rest sourced from reference TRBV5-1 and TRBJ2-5, is KAGVTQTPRYLIKTRGQQVTLSCSPISGHRSVSWYQQTPGQGLQFLFEYFSETQRNKGNFPGRFSGRQFSNSRSEMNVSTLELGDSALYLCASSLEPSGLQETQYFGPGTRLLVL.

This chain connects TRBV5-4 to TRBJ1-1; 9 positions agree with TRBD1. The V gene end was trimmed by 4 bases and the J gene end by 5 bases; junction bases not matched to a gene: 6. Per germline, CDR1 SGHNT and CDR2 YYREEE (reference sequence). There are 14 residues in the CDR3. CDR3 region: CASSPRTGETEAFF. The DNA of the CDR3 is TGTGCCAGCAGCCCTCGGACAGGGGAAACTGAAGCTTTCTTT.

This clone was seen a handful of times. The DNA of the CDR3 is TGTGCCAGCAGCTTGGGATATTTGCCTACTACGAACGAGCAGTACTTC. Amino acids: CASSLGYLPTTNEQYF. This chain connects TRBV5-6 to TRBJ2-7, with D unclear. CDR1 and CDR2 from the germline V gene are SGHDT and YYEEEE. The CDR3 is 16 amino acids. The V and J ends lost 0 bases and 5 bases respectively, with 18 bases between them. Full variable domain (remainder filled in from reference TRBV5-6 and TRBJ2-7): DAGVTQSPTHLIKTRGQQVTLRCSPKSGHDTVSWYQQALGQGPQFIFQYYEEEERQRGNFPDRFSGHQFPNYSSELNVNALLLGDSALYLCASSLGYLPTTNEQYFGPGTRLTVT.